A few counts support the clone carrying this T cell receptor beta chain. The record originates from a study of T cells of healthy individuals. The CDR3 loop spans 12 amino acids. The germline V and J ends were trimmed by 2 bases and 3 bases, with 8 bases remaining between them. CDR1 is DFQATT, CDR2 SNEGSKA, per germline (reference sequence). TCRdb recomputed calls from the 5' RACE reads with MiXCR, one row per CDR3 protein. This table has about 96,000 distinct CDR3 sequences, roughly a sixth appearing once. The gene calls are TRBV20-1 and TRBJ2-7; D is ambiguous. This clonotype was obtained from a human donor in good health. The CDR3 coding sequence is TGCAGTGCTAGACAAGACTTCTACGAGCAGTACTTC. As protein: CSARQDFYEQYF.